This T cell receptor (beta chain) is from a study of shared clonotypes between healthy human individuals (dated by TCRdb to 2020 to 2022). Describing the broader study: Two women and three men aged 18 to 49 years were included in the cohort. Leukapheresis yielded between about 0.85 and 10 billion PBMCs per donor. For each donor, CD4 naive and CD4 memory were each run on three plates, CD8 naive on two plates, and CD8 memory on one plate. Blood TCR repertoires of about five healthy adults were deeply sequenced to estimate repertoire size and the extent of clonotype sharing between individuals. Libraries were prepared and TCR repertoires were sequenced by different laboratories using diverse techniques, in order to increase sequencing depth and limit assay-specific biases.

This clone appeared a few times. Its antigen specificity is not known. No per-base quality is available; no much larger clone lies one base away. CDR3 length: 14 amino acids, cysteine to phenylalanine. CDR3 DNA is the only sequence kept; it has 42 bases, read in frame from the first base. Between the V and J ends, shortened by 7 bases and 1 base respectively, the junction contains 13 bases. CDR1 and CDR2 were assigned from the germline V gene as MNHNS and SASEGT. What the study reported, not specific to this receptor: Pairwise subsampling led to the expectation that sequencing depth would affect the degree of clonotype sharing among donors. Sampling was restricted to blood, and TCR repertoires in tissue are likely to differ from TCR repertoires in blood. When a handful of donors were compared, the shared fraction of clonotypes was around 5% for naive CD4, over 3% for naive CD8, more than 2% for memory CD4, and 0.4% for memory CD8. Estimated clonotype richness was generally larger for naive than for memory subsets. Incomplete sequencing was indicated by rarefaction of sorted-subset datasets, despite the large sequencing depth. Because the study included a small number of donors, the genetic and exposure-history diversity represented was limited. Higher generation probabilities were observed for clonotypes shared by all four sorted-subset donors than for non-shared clonotypes.

Donors were healthy HIV-negative adults with no recently reported acute infections or vaccinations. Every donor was a Caucasian adult residing in Nashville, Tennessee, USA. Magnetic negative selection was used to enrich CD4+ T cells, after which naive cells were positively selected on CD45RA and the negative fraction became the memory subset. Blood was collected by leukapheresis, and PBMCs were isolated by Ficoll-Histopaque density gradient centrifugation and then cryopreserved in liquid nitrogen vapor phase. Analytical flow cytometry was used to check the purity and quantity of each magnetically sorted T cell population. Each sorted fraction had its genomic DNA isolated and then quantified by UV absorbance on a Nanodrop 2000c. TCR CDR3 regions were amplified from genomic DNA by multiplex PCR using the deep immunoSEQ assay. Extracted genomic DNA from each cell subset was spread evenly across all wells of several immunoSEQ 96-well plates, with each plate serving as a replicate. For sorted subsets, roughly 200 ng of genomic DNA, equivalent to 25,000 to 35,000 T cell genomes, went into each replicate PCR. The purified libraries were quantified using a Qubit 3.0 fluorometer, sized with a Bioanalyzer 2100, and then quantified again using the KAPA Library Quantification kit. A separate single-read 150-cycle Illumina NextSeq 550 flow cell was used to sequence each immunoSEQ 96-well plate. The study's own analysis went as follows. Because only junctional sequences without quality scores were contained in the immunoSEQ output, filtering matching that applied to full-length reads could not be performed. To assign V/J genes and CDR3, sequences were annotated against IMGT germline references using PyIR, a Python wrapper for IgBLAST v1.9. Reads were removed for weak V/J assignments (E-value above 1e-6), missing CDR3, stop codons, out-of-frame junctions, or ambiguous translated residues. V3J clonotypes were defined as sequences sharing the same inferred V gene, J gene, and CDR3 amino acid sequence. Percentage overlap between repertoires was calculated by dividing the number of shared unique clonotypes by the size of the smaller repertoire. Three approaches were used to assess repertoire richness: RTK rarefaction, the Chao1 estimator, and Recon v2.1 estimates of unobserved clonotypes. OLGA was used to compute generation probabilities for all TCRbeta clonotypes that the gDNA method yielded from a handful of donors. TCRdb holds this immuneACCESS table with in-frame rearrangements only. Some clones are missing; in checked studies, unresolved V genes explain under half, and the rest has no known cause. V, J and clone size are taken as reported in that table, and D and trimming were inferred from the DNA itself. The sample table shows 2 million to 3 million clones, and 93% are seen once. 0.35% to 0.45% of the sample is in the top ten clones.

Recombination joined TRBV6-1 with TRBJ1-1; tentative D gene TRBD1, with 5 bases matching. Sequenced material: naive CD4+ T cells from PBMCs. The intended sense of this specimen's cell subset or site label: CD45RA+ positively selected. This TCR derives from a man aged 18-30 years in good health. Some clones in this sample may be carry-over from other donors' samples. For the CDR3, the sequence is CASTVGGKNTEAFF. The bases read TGTGCCAGCACCGTTGGGGGAAAGAACACTGAAGCTTTCTTT.